Each of the 10 T cell receptor beta chains below was sequenced from the same sample in a study of shared clonotypes between healthy human individuals. The assay was immunoSEQ multiplex PCR, and TCRdb's table has in-frame clones only and misses some. The table records over 1.5 million clones, roughly 98% of them present only once. The sequencing sample was made of naive CD4+ T cells sorted from blood. Subset: CD45RA+ positively selected. These receptors originate from a man younger than 45 in good health.

The chain has TRBV28 and TRBJ2-3, with 10 bases that match TRBD2. This CDR3 is built from 15 residues. V dropped 4 bases and J dropped 5; count of bases not matched to a gene: 6. Germline CDR1 reads MDHEN; CDR2 reads SYDVKM. The CDR3 spells CASSSSGRAIDTQYF. CDR3 in DNA: TGTGCCAGCAGTTCAAGCGGGAGGGCTATAGATACGCAGTATTTT.

The J gene is TRBJ2-7, the V gene TRBV30; 9 nucleotides agree with TRBD1. Trimming took 3 bases from V and 6 from J; bases not matched to a gene: 12. Germline assignment: CDR1 GTSNPN and CDR2 SVGIG (reference sequence). CDR3 size: 15 residues. CDR3 loop: CAWRGRIGTGREQYF. The CDR3 DNA reads as TGTGCCTGGAGAGGCAGAATCGGGACAGGGCGCGAGCAGTACTTC.

The chain couples TRBV10-3 to TRBJ1-4, with 7 bases that match TRBD1. Germline loops: CDR1 ENHRY, CDR2 SYGVKD. The CDR3 spans 13 residues. J lost 12 bases, V lost 0 bases, and 4 bases had no gene match. The CDR3 region has the DNA TGTGCCATCAGTGAGTCGAGAGGGGGCGAACTGTTTTTT. As protein: CAISESRGGELFF.

This chain joins TRBV18 and TRBJ2-3, with 8 bases matching TRBD2. Trimming removed 1 base from V and 6 bases from J; junction bases left unmatched: 12. Germline values: CDR1 KGHSH, CDR2 LQKENI. The CDR3 covers 17 residues. The CDR3 DNA reads as TGTGCCAGCTCACCACTCGGGGGGGCCGCCGCCGGGGATACGCAGTATTTT. Protein product: CASSPLGGAAAGDTQYF. Based on the CDR3 plus reference TRBV18 and TRBJ2-3, the full variable domain is NAGVMQNPRHLVRRRGQEARLRCSPMKGHSHVYWYRQLPEEGLKFMVYLQKENIIDESGMPKERFSAEFPKEGPSILRIQQVVRGDSAAYFCASSPLGGAAAGDTQYFGPGTRLTVL.

This chain connects TRBV20-1 to TRBJ1-2; D is unclear. Germline assignment: CDR1 DFQATT and CDR2 SNEGSKA (reference sequence). The CDR3 is 11 amino acids. V dropped 0 bases and J dropped 7 bases, with 6 bases sitting between them. In nucleotides, the CDR3 is TGCAGTGCTAGAGAGGCGGTTGGCTACACCTTC. The encoded protein is CSAREAVGYTF.

This rearrangement joins TRBV28 to TRBJ1-2, with 7 bases lining up with TRBD1. The CDR3 is made up of 16 amino acids. V gave up 5 bases and J gave up 4 bases; unmatched junction bases: 13. Looked up from germline, CDR1 is MDHEN and CDR2 is SYDVKM. The CDR3 nucleotides read TGTGCCAGCAGTCCGAATGCCCACAGGGGAGGCTATGGCTACACCTTC. Protein sequence: CASSPNAHRGGYGYTF.

Comments on this clone: The same CDR3 can be traced to other DNA sequences in this sample. The chain has TRBV6-4 and TRBJ2-6; D remains unclear. Germline CDR1 reads MRHNA; CDR2 reads SNTAGT. V was clipped by 6 bases and J by 4 bases, with 7 bases between them. The CDR3 totals 13 residues. The CDR3 is CASRGAGANVLTF. CDR3 nucleotides: TGTGCCAGCAGAGGAGCCGGGGCCAACGTCCTGACTTTC.

J is TRBJ2-2 and V is TRBV11-2, with 8 nucleotides matching TRBD1. Germline V CDR1 and CDR2: SGHAT, FQNNGV. V gave up 5 bases and J gave up 4 bases; unmatched junction bases: 3. The length of the CDR3 is 14 residues. The chain's CDR3 is CASSQGAVTGELFF. In nucleotides, the CDR3 is TGTGCCAGCAGCCAGGGGGCCGTCACCGGGGAGCTGTTTTTT. The complete variable domain, with remaining parts taken from reference TRBV11-2 and TRBJ2-2, reads EAGVAQSPRYKIIEKRQSVAFWCNPISGHATLYWYQQILGQGPKLLIQFQNNGVVDDSQLPKDRFSAERLKGVDSTLKIQPAKLEDSAVYLCASSQGAVTGELFFGEGSRLTVL.

This sequence joins TRBV5-4 and TRBJ2-1; D is possibly TRBD2 (6 bases). The CDR3 is made up of 16 amino acids. CDR1 SGHNT and CDR2 YYREEE come from the germline V gene (reference sequence). Trimming stripped 1 base from V and 4 bases from J, with 15 bases between. CDR3: CASSLRTGTHYNEQFF. The CDR3 bases are TGTGCCAGCAGCTTGAGGACCGGGACTCATTACAATGAGCAGTTCTTC.

V is TRBV20-1 and J is TRBJ2-3, with D hard to call. The V end was cut by 8 bases, the J end by 6 bases, with 12 bases between. This CDR3 has 11 amino acids. CDR1 DFQATT and CDR2 SNEGSKA come from the germline V gene (reference sequence). The CDR3 nucleotides are TGCAGTAAGAGTATTGGTGATACGCAGTATTTT. Translated: CSKSIGDTQYF.